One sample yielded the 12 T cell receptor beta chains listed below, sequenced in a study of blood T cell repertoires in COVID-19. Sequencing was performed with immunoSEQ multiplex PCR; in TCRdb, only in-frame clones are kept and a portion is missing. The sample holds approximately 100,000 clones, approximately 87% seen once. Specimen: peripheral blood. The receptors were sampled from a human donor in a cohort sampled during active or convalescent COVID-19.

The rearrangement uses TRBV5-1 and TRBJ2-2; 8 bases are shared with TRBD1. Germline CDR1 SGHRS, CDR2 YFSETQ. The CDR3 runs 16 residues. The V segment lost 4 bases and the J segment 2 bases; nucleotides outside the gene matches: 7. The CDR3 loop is CASSPTGDVNTGELFF. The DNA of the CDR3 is TGCGCCAGCAGCCCGACAGGGGACGTTAACACCGGGGAGCTGTTTTTT. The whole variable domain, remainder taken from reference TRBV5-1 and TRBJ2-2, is KAGVTQTPRYLIKTRGQQVTLSCSPISGHRSVSWYQQTPGQGLQFLFEYFSETQRNKGNFPGRFSGRQFSNSRSEMNVSTLELGDSALYLCASSPTGDVNTGELFFGEGSRLTVL.

For the CDR3, the DNA is TGTGCCAGCGGGGGGCGGGAGACCCAGTACTTC. This codes for CASGGRETQYF. The chain carries TRBV19 and TRBJ2-5; possibly TRBD2 for D (7 bases). Deletions cut 9 bases from V and 5 bases from J, with 10 bases between. This CDR3 spans 11 amino acids. CDR1 is LNHDA, CDR2 SQIVND, per germline (reference sequence).

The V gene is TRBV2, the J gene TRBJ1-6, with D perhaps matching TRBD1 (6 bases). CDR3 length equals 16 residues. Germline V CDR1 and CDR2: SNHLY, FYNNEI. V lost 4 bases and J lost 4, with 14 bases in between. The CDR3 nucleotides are TGTGCCAGCAGTGCCGTGAGGGGGACATATAATTCACCCCTCCACTTT. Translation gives CASSAVRGTYNSPLHF.

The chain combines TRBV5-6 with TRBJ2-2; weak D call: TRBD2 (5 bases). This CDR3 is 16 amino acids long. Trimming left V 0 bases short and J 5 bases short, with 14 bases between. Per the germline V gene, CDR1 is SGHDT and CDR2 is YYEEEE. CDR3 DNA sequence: TGTGCCAGCAGCTTGGGGCTCCTGAGACTAACCGGGGAGCTGTTTTTT. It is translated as CASSLGLLRLTGELFF.

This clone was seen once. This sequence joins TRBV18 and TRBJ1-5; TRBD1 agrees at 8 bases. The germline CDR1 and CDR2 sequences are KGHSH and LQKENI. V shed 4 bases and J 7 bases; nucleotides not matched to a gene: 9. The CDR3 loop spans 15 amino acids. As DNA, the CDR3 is TGTGCCAGCTCACGACAGGGGAGCAATGGACAGCCCCAGCATTTT. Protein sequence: CASSRQGSNGQPQHF.

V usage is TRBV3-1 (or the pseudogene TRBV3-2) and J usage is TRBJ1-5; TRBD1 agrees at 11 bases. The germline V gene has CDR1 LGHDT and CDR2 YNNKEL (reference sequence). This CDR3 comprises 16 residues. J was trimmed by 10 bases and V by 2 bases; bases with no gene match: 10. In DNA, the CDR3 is TGTGCCAGCAGCCAATCGCGGACAGGGGGCGATTCACCCCAGCATTTT. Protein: CASSQSRTGGDSPQHF.

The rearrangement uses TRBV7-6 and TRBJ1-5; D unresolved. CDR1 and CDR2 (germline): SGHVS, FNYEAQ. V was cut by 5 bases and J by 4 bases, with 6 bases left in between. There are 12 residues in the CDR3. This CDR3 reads CASSEPNQPQHF. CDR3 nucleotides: TGTGCCAGCAGCGAGCCGAATCAGCCCCAGCATTTT.

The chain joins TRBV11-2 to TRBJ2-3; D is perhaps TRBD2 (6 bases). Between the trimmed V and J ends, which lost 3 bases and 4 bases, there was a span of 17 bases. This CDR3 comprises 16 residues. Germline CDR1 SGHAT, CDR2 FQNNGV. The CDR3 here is CASSLGGSLGPDTQYF. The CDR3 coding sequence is TGTGCCAGCAGCTTGGGGGGAAGTCTTGGCCCAGATACGCAGTATTTT.

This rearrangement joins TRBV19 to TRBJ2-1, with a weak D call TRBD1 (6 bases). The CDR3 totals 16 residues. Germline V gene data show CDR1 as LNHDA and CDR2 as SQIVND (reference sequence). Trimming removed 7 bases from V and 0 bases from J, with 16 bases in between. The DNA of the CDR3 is TGTGCCAGTAACATCAGGGGAACCACCTCCTACAATGAGCAGTTCTTC. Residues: CASNIRGTTSYNEQFF. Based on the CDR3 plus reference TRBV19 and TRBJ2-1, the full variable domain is DGGITQSPKYLFRKEGQNVTLSCEQNLNHDAMYWYRQDPGQGLRLIYYSQIVNDFQKGDIAEGYSVSREKKESFPLTVTSAQKNPTAFYLCASNIRGTTSYNEQFFGPGTRLTVL.

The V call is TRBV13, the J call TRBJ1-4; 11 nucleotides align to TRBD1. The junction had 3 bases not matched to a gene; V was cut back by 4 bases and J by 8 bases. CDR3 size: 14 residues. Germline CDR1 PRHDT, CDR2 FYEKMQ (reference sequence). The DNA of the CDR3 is TGTGCCAGCAGCTCGGGACAGGGGGTGGAAAAACTGTTTTTT. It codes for CASSSGQGVEKLFF.

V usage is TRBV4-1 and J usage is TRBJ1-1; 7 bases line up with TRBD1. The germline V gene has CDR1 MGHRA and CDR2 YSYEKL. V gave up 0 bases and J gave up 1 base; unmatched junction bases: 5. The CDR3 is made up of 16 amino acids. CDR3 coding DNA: TGCGCCAGCAGCCAAGAACCCGGGACAGAGAACACTGAAGCTTTCTTT. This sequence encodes CASSQEPGTENTEAFF.

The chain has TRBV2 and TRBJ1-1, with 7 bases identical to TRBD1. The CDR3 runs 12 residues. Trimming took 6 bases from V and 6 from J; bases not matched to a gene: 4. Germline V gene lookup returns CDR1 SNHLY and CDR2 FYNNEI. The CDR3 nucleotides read TGTGCCAGCAGGCGGACAGGCGCTGAAGCTTTCTTT. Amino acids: CASRRTGAEAFF.